The clone carrying this TCR beta chain was observed a handful of times. The antigen remains undetermined. 5'RACE, which relied on constant-segment primers, yielded TCR alpha and TCR beta cDNA libraries carrying sample barcodes and UMIs. TCRdb analysed the 5' RACE reads with MiXCR anew, one entry per CDR3 protein. The sample has approximately 430,000 distinct CDR3 sequences, around a quarter seen once; the top ten hold over 10%. This record comes from a study of T-cell memory formation after mild COVID-19. General study results and limits: There were some responding clones in pre-infection memory, which suggested that cross-reactive memory had joined. The CD4+ clones that contracted clustered mainly within CM and EM, and the CD8+ clones concentrated in EMRA.

The V gene's germline CDR1 is MNHNS and CDR2 SASEGT. The CDR3 spans 15 residues. Trimming took 5 bases from V and 8 from J; bases not matched to a gene: 8. The sequencing sample was made of PBMCs or a T cell subset sorted from them (not recorded which). This rearrangement joins TRBV6-1 to TRBJ2-1; TRBD2 matches at 11 bases. The receptor comes from an adult woman who had mild COVID-19 (a few samples of this study predate the infection). Cell type and time point are not known. CDR3 sequence: CASSPASGRYYEQFF. CDR3 DNA sequence: TGTGCCAGCAGTCCCGCTAGCGGGAGGTATTATGAGCAGTTCTTC.